This T cell receptor beta chain was sequenced during a study of cytomegalovirus exposure and HLA in healthy donors. This clone has only a few counts. The germline gives CDR1 MDHEN, CDR2 SYDVKM. Trimming took 2 bases from V and 7 from J; bases not matched to a gene: 6. This CDR3 contains 15 residues. The PCR contained 60 Vbeta and 13 Jbeta primers. Some clones are missing from TCRdb's copy, which holds only in-frame ones; the method was immunoSEQ multiplex PCR. The repertoire holds 150,000 to 200,000 clones, with approximately 81% as singletons. The gene calls are TRBV28 and TRBJ1-1, with TRBD1 matching 11 bases. The sequencing sample was made of PBMCs. The clonotype was recovered from a middle-aged man in good health and CMV-seropositive. The CDR3 sequence is CASSLGGTGGDEAFF. As DNA, the CDR3 is TGTGCCAGCAGTTTAGGCGGGACAGGGGGGGATGAAGCTTTCTTT.